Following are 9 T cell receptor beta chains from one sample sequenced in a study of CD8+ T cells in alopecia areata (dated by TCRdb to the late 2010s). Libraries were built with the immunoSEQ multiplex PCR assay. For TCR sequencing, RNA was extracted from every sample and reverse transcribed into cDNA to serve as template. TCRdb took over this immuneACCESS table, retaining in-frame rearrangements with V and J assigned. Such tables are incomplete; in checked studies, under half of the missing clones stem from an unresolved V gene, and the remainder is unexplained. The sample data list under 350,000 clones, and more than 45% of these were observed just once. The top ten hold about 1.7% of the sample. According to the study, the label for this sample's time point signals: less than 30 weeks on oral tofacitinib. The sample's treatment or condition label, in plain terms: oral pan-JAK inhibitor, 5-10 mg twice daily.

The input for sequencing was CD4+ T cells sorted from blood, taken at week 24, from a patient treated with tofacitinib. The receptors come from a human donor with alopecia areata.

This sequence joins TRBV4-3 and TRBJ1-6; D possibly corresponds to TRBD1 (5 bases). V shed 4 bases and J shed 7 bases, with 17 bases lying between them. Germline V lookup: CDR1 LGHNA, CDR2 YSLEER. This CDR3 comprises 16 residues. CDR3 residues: CASSPRPGTGNSPLHF. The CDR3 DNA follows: TGCGCCAGCAGCCCCCGGCCTGGGACGGGAAATTCACCCCTCCACTTT.

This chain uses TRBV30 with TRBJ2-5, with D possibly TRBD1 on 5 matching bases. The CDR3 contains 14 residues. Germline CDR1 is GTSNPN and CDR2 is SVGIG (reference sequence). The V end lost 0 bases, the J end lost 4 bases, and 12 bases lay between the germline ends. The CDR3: CAWSVFSRGETQYF. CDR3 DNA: TGTGCCTGGAGTGTGTTCTCAAGGGGAGAGACCCAGTACTTC.

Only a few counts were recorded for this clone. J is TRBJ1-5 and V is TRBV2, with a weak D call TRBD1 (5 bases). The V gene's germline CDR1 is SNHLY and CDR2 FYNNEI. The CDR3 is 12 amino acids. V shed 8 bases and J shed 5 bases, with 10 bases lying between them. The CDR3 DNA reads TGTGCCAGCCGGGGACGAGATCAGCCCCAGCATTTT. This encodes CASRGRDQPQHF.

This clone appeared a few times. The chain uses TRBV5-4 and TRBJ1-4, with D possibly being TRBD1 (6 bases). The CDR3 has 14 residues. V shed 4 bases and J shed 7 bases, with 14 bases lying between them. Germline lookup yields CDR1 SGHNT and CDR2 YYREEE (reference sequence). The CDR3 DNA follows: TGTGCCAGCAGCGGAGGGGGGAATAGTGAAAAACTGTTTTTT. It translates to CASSGGGNSEKLFF.

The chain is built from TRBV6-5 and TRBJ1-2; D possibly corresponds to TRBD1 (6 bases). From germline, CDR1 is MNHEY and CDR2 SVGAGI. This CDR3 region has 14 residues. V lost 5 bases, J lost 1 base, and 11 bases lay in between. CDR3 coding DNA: TGTGCCAGCAGTAGGGACATAGTTAACTATGGCTACACCTTC. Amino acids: CASSRDIVNYGYTF.

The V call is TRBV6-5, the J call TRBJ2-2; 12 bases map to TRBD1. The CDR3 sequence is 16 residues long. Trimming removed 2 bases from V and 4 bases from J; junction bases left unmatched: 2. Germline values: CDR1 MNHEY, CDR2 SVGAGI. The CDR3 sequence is CASSYRDRGPTGELFF. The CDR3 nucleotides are TGTGCCAGCAGTTACCGGGACAGGGGGCCCACCGGGGAGCTGTTTTTT.

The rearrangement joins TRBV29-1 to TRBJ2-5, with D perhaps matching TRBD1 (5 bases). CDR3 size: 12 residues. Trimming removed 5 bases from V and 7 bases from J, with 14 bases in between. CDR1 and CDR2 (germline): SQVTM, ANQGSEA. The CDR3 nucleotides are TGCAGCGTTAACCTCCAAAGGGGGACCCAGTACTTC. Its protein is CSVNLQRGTQYF.

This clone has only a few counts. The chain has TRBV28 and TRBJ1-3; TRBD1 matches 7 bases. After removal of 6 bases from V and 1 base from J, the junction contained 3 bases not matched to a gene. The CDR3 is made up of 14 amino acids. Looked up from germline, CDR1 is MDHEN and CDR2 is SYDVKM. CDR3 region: CASRPGGSGNTIYF. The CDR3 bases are TGTGCCAGCAGGCCAGGGGGATCTGGAAACACCATATATTTT.

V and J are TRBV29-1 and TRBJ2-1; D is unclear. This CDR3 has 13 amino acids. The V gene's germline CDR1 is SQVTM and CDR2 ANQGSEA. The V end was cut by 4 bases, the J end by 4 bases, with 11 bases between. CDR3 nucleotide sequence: TGCAGCGTTGTGGCCGGCCCATACAATGAGCAGTTCTTC. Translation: CSVVAGPYNEQFF.